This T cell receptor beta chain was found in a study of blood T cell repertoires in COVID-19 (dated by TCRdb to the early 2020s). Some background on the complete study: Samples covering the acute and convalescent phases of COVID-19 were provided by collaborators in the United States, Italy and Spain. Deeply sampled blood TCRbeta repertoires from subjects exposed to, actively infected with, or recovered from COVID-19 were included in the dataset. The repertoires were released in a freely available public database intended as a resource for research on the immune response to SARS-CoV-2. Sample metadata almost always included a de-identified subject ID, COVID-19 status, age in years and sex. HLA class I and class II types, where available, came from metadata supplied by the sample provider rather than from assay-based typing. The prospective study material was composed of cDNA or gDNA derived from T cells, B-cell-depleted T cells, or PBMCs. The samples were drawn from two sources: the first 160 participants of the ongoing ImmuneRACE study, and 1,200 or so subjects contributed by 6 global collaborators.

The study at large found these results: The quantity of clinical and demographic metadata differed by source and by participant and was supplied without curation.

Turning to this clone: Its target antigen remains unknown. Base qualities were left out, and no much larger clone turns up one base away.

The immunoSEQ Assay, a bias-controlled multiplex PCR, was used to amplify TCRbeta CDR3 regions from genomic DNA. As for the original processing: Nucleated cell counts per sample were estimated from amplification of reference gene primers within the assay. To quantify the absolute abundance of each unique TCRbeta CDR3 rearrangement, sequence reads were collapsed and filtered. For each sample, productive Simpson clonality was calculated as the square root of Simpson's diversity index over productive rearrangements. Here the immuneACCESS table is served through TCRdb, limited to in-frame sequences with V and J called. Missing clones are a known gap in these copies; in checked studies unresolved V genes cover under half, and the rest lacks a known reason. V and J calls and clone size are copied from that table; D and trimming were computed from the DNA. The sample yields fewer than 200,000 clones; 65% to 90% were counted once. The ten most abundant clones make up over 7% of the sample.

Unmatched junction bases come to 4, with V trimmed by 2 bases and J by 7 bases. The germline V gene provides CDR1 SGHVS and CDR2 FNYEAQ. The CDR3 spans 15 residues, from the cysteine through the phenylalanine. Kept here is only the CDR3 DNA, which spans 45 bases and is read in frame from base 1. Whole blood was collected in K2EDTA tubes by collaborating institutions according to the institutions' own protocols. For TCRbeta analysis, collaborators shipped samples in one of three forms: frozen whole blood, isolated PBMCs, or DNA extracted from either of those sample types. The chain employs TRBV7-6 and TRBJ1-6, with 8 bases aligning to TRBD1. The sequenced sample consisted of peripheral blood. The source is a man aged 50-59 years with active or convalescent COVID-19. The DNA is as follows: TGTGCCAGCAGCTTAATGGGACAGGAGAATTCACCCCTCCACTTT. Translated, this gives CASSLMGQENSPLHF.